This is a list of T cell receptor beta chains from one sample in a study of blood T cell repertoires in COVID-19. Using immunoSEQ multiplex PCR, the repertoire was profiled, and TCRdb retains in-frame clones only, with some absent. The sample yields 200,000 to 250,000 clones, 82% seen once. Sequenced: PBMCs or T cells enriched from blood (not recorded which). The receptor source for this set is a woman aged 55-70 years who had recovered from COVID-19. CDR3s include the opening cysteine and the closing phenylalanine or tryptophan. Each record gives: clone size, V gene, D gene, J gene, CDR3 DNA, CDR3 protein. The D gene is left open where the match is weak. Where a row states a size, it is once, few, many or the class of an expanded clone; other rows omit it.

abundance: -; v_gene: TRBV5-5; d_gene: TRBD1; j_gene: TRBJ1-1; CDR3nt: TGTGCCAGCAGCTTGAGGTTCGAGGGGGCGACTGGAGCTTTCTTT; CDR3aa: CASSLRFEGATGAFF
abundance: -; v_gene: TRBV28; d_gene: -; j_gene: TRBJ1-3; CDR3nt: TGTGCCAGCAGTTCGCCGACAGGATTCTCTGGAAACACCATATATTTT; CDR3aa: CASSSPTGFSGNTIYF
abundance: -; v_gene: TRBV25-1; d_gene: -; j_gene: TRBJ1-1; CDR3nt: TGTGCCAGCTCTATAGGGGACACTGAAGCTTTCTTT; CDR3aa: CASSIGDTEAFF
abundance: -; v_gene: TRBV15; d_gene: -; j_gene: TRBJ2-1; CDR3nt: TGTGCCACCAGCCCGGAGTACTACAATGAGCAGTTCTTC; CDR3aa: CATSPEYYNEQFF
abundance: -; v_gene: TRBV5-6; d_gene: -; j_gene: TRBJ2-7; CDR3nt: TGTGCCAGCAGCTCTATATCCGGGAACGAGCAGTACTTC; CDR3aa: CASSSISGNEQYF
abundance: -; v_gene: TRBV6-5; d_gene: TRBD1; j_gene: TRBJ2-7; CDR3nt: TGTGCCAGCAGCCTACGTAGGCAGGGGGCTTTCGAGCAGTACTTC; CDR3aa: CASSLRRQGAFEQYF
abundance: -; v_gene: TRBV7-6; d_gene: -; j_gene: TRBJ1-2; CDR3nt: TGTGCCAGCGGAACAGGCGGCGATGGCTACACCTTC; CDR3aa: CASGTGGDGYTF
abundance: -; v_gene: TRBV9; d_gene: -; j_gene: TRBJ1-1; CDR3nt: TGTGCCAGCAGCAAAGAGATGAACACTGAAGCTTTCTTT; CDR3aa: CASSKEMNTEAFF
abundance: -; v_gene: TRBV7-8; d_gene: TRBD1; j_gene: TRBJ2-1; CDR3nt: TGTGCCAGCAGGCATTCAGGGGGAAGACCCCTCGATGAGCAGTTCTTC; CDR3aa: CASRHSGGRPLDEQFF
abundance: -; v_gene: TRBV7-2; d_gene: TRBD2; j_gene: TRBJ2-3; CDR3nt: TGTGCCAGCAGCGACCGCGGGGGGCCCAGCACAGATACGCAGTATTTT; CDR3aa: CASSDRGGPSTDTQYF
abundance: -; v_gene: TRBV12-5; d_gene: -; j_gene: TRBJ2-1; CDR3nt: TGTGCTAGTGGTCCCTCTAACAGCCTGGGCAATGAGCAGTTCTTC; CDR3aa: CASGPSNSLGNEQFF
abundance: few; v_gene: TRBV5-1; d_gene: -; j_gene: TRBJ1-3; CDR3nt: TGCGCCAGCAGCTTGGGTGGGAGCTCTGGAAACACCATATATTTT; CDR3aa: CASSLGGSSGNTIYF
abundance: -; v_gene: TRBV7-9; d_gene: TRBD2; j_gene: TRBJ2-6; CDR3nt: TGTGCCAGCAGCGCAGCGGGAGCAGGGAAACCCTCTGGGGCCAACGTCCTGACTTTC; CDR3aa: CASSAAGAGKPSGANVLTF
abundance: few; v_gene: TRBV6-2/TRBV6-3; d_gene: -; j_gene: TRBJ1-2; CDR3nt: TGTGCCAGCAGTTCCCAACAGGGATCCTATGGCTACACCTTC; CDR3aa: CASSSQQGSYGYTF
abundance: -; v_gene: TRBV3-1/TRBV3-2; d_gene: -; j_gene: TRBJ1-2; CDR3nt: TGTGCCAGCAGCTCCTTAGGGGCGCCAGAAAATGGCTACACCTTC; CDR3aa: CASSSLGAPENGYTF
abundance: -; v_gene: TRBV7-2; d_gene: -; j_gene: TRBJ1-4; CDR3nt: TGTGCCAGCAGCCCACAGACAGGCTATGAAAAACTGTTTTTT; CDR3aa: CASSPQTGYEKLFF